This T cell receptor (beta chain) was sequenced in a study of blood T cell repertoires in COVID-19. About the research overall: The samples span acute and convalescent COVID-19 from the United States, Italy and Spain. Sample material is recorded as cDNA or gDNA derived from T cells, B-cell-depleted T cells, or PBMCs.

CDR1 is MGHRA and CDR2 is YSYEKL in the germline V gene. Trimming left V 4 bases short and J 1 base short, with 17 bases between. CDR3 length: 16 residues. TCRdb's copy holds only in-frame clones and misses some; the assay was immunoSEQ multiplex PCR. The sample includes 90,000 to 120,000 clones, 88% seen only once; the top ten take around 6.5%. This TCR derives from a man between 50 and 59 years old with active or convalescent COVID-19. Specimen: peripheral blood. The chain combines TRBV4-1 with TRBJ2-7, with TRBD2 as a possible D gene (6 bases). The CDR3 DNA reads TGCGCCAGCAGCCTCAGGTGGGGGGACCGTTCCTACGAGCAGTACTTC. It specifies CASSLRWGDRSYEQYF.